The 6 T cell receptor beta chains below all came from one sample that was sequenced in a study of a mutant IDH1 vaccine in newly diagnosed glioma. The repertoire was sequenced with immunoSEQ multiplex PCR; TCRdb's copy has only in-frame clones and lacks some. The data contain almost 95,000 clones, about 90% of them singletons. The time point was: week 47, end of study. With topical imiquimod, each dose of the vaccine consisted of 300 ug of mutant IDH1 20-mer peptide. These TCRs are of unknown antigen specificity. The sequencing here drew on PBMCs, taken from a glioma patient whose treatment included an IDH1 peptide vaccine. These receptors all stem from a woman between 50 and 59 years old with glioma.

The rearrangement joins TRBV27 to TRBJ2-3; no definite D call. Germline CDR1 and CDR2: MNHEY and SMNVEV (reference sequence). V was shortened by 3 bases and J by 2 bases, with 6 bases between the two germline ends. The CDR3 covers 13 residues. CDR3 loop: CASSFLPTDTQYF. For the CDR3, the DNA is TGTGCCAGCAGTTTCCTTCCCACAGATACGCAGTATTTT.

The rearrangement joins TRBV30 to TRBJ1-1, with D possibly matching TRBD1 (5 bases). The CDR3 runs to 15 residues. The germline CDR1 and CDR2 sequences are GTSNPN and SVGIG (reference sequence). Trimming shortened V by 2 bases and J by 1 base, and 14 bases separated the two germline ends. The CDR3 DNA is TGTGCCTGGAGTTTGGCGGGACGGGCGAACACTGAAGCTTTCTTT. It specifies CAWSLAGRANTEAFF.

The rearrangement joins TRBV29-1 to TRBJ1-2, with TRBD1 matching over 9 bases. Per germline, CDR1 SQVTM and CDR2 ANQGSEA. The CDR3 spans 13 residues. With 5 bases clipped from V and 5 bases from J, the junction kept 6 bases outside the gene matches. The CDR3 coding sequence is TGCAGCGTTAATGCCGGGACAGGGTATGGCTACACCTTC. Translated, it gives CSVNAGTGYGYTF. Filled out from reference TRBV29-1 and TRBJ1-2, the complete variable domain reads SAVISQKPSRDICQRGTSLTIQCQVDSQVTMMFWYRQQPGQSLTLIATANQGSEATYESGFVIDKFPISRPNLTFSTLTVSNMSPEDSSIYLCSVNAGTGYGYTFGSGTRLTVV.

V usage is TRBV7-8 and J usage is TRBJ2-1, with a tentative D call TRBD2 (5 bases). This CDR3 region has 14 residues. The germline CDR1 and CDR2 sequences are SGHVS and FQNEAQ. V lost 5 bases and J lost 1, with 9 bases in between. This CDR3 reads CASSGSPSYNEQFF. The CDR3 DNA reads TGTGCCAGCAGCGGGAGTCCATCCTACAATGAGCAGTTCTTC.

A remark on this clone: The same CDR3 is also encoded by other DNA sequences in this sample. This chain joins TRBV28 and TRBJ2-7; D gene ambiguous. CDR3 length equals 13 residues. V was trimmed by 6 bases and J by 0 bases, leaving 9 bases between them. From germline, CDR1 is MDHEN and CDR2 SYDVKM. In nucleotides, the CDR3 is TGTGCCAGCAGACCGGGTAGCTCCTACGAGCAGTACTTC. It yields the protein CASRPGSSYEQYF. The whole variable domain, filled in from reference TRBV28 and TRBJ2-7, reads DVKVTQSSRYLVKRTGEKVFLECVQDMDHENMFWYRQDPGLGLRLIYFSYDVKMKEKGDIPEGYSVSREKKERFSLILESASTNQTSMYLCASRPGSSYEQYFGPGTRLTVT.

This sequence joins TRBV5-1 and TRBJ2-7, with 9 bases identical to TRBD1. Germline CDR1 reads SGHRS; CDR2 reads YFSETQ. The CDR3 is 16 amino acids. V shed 0 bases and J 2 bases; nucleotides not matched to a gene: 6. The DNA for the CDR3 is TGCGCCAGCAGCTTGGATAGGGACAGGGTCCCCTACGAGCAGTACTTC. Residues: CASSLDRDRVPYEQYF.